The source of this T cell receptor (beta chain) is a study of vaccination and CD4 T cells after COVID-19. Study overall: SARS-CoV-2, HCoV-NL63, HCoV-OC43 and HCoV-229E supplied the overlapping spike peptides used to stimulate cells.

V dropped 4 bases and J dropped 0 bases, with 17 bases sitting between them. Germline V lookup: CDR1 SGHNT, CDR2 YYREEE (reference sequence). This CDR3 contains 18 residues. The assay that was used to sequence DNA from cultured CD4+ T cells was the Oncomine TCR Beta short-read assay. One entry per CDR3 protein results from TCRdb running MiXCR on the PCR reads. The table shows more than 15,000 distinct CDR3 sequences, with about 72% occurring only once. The treatment here: roughly 11-day PBMC culture with coronavirus spike peptide pools or control peptides (ViraFEST assay). As for this clonotype: No antigen is known for it.

The genes are TRBV5-4 and TRBJ1-6, with D unclear. Sequences were obtained from CD4+ T cells from blood, cultured in vitro. The sequence was collected from a human donor who had recovered from COVID-19. DNA of the CDR3: TGTGCCAGCAGCCCAGATCTGAACAAGAGCTCCTATAATTCACCCCTCCACTTT. The encoded protein is CASSPDLNKSSYNSPLHF.